The TCR beta chain described here comes from a study of T cells in localized non-small cell lung cancer. Findings and caveats of the study: Longer overall survival associated with higher blood T cell density; shorter survival with higher adjacent-lung clonality. Turning up in adjacent lung were a median roughly 50 of the top 100 tumor clones. Adjacent uninvolved lung tissue had the highest T cell clonality, exceeding tumor.

As regards this clone: Its antigen is undetermined.

There are 14 residues in the CDR3. The V gene lost 3 bases and the J gene lost 6 bases, with 15 bases spanning the gap. Germline-derived CDR1 and CDR2 are MNHGY and SAAAGT. Method: immunoSEQ multiplex PCR; TCRdb's copy keeps in-frame clones and lacks some. Here the sample spans some 8,200 clones, roughly three fifths being singletons. The chain joins TRBV6-8 to TRBJ2-7; D call uncertain. The receptor was isolated from a male donor at least 60 years old with stage I squamous cell lung carcinoma. The specimen comprised lymph node tissue, sampled before any cancer treatment. The CDR3 loop is CASSYGLGPSEQYF. The CDR3 nucleotides are TGTGCCAGCAGTTATGGCCTCGGGCCCTCCGAGCAGTACTTC.